The clone carrying this TCR beta chain was counted ten times or more. With TRAV- and TRBV-specific primers, first-strand cDNA was made, covering the alpha and beta chains. Amplification of TCRs used a constant-region primer and V-primer adapter for roughly 21 PCR cycles. Using its own MiXCR run on the reads, TCRdb lists one record per CDR3 protein. The data hold under 110,000 distinct CDR3 sequences, with around 21% observed a single time. Time point noted: after trial treatment. Treatment defined: LDRT plus nivolumab, ipilimumab, low-dose cyclophosphamide and aspirin (RACIN trial). This CDR3 has 13 residues. V dropped 6 bases and J dropped 4; count of bases not matched to a gene: 5. Germline loops: CDR1 MNHEY, CDR2 SVGAGI. This sample was taken from a study of low-dose radiotherapy and immunotherapy resistance in tumors.

This TCR came from a male donor with prostate cancer. The chain recombines TRBV6-5 with TRBJ1-2; TRBD1 matches 7 bases. Sequencing used PBMCs, obtained after low-dose radiotherapy plus immunotherapy. DNA of the CDR3: TGTGCCAGCAGGGGGGACAGCTTCTATGGCTACACCTTC. This sequence encodes CASRGDSFYGYTF.